The 30 T cell receptor beta chains in this list originate from one sample, sequenced in a study of cytomegalovirus exposure and HLA in healthy donors. Amplification used 60 Vbeta primers and 13 Jbeta primers. TCRdb keeps only in-frame clones here, not all; method: immunoSEQ multiplex PCR. The data contain about 130,000 clones, 85% to 90% of them singletons. The specimen was PBMCs. Receptor source: a woman under 40 in good health and CMV-seropositive.

The chain employs TRBV7-9 and TRBJ1-2, with a weak D call TRBD1 (6 bases). V was clipped by 1 base and J by 8 bases, with 14 bases between them. The length of the CDR3 is 14 residues. Germline loops: CDR1 SEHNR, CDR2 FQNEAQ (reference sequence). This CDR3 is CASSLGTGHGGYTF. CDR3 nucleotides: TGTGCCAGCAGCTTAGGAACAGGGCATGGAGGCTACACCTTC.

This clone occurred a few times. The chain uses TRBV20-1 and TRBJ1-1; D is perhaps TRBD1 (5 bases). This CDR3 has 11 residues. CDR1 DFQATT and CDR2 SNEGSKA come from the germline V gene (reference sequence). This chain's CDR3 is CRGGAGTEAFF. CDR3 nucleotide sequence: TGCAGGGGCGGGGCAGGAACTGAAGCTTTCTTT.

The chain has TRBV28 and TRBJ1-1; D is perhaps TRBD1 (5 bases). Germline V gene data show CDR1 as MDHEN and CDR2 as SYDVKM. The CDR3 totals 18 residues. The V and J ends lost 4 bases and 0 bases respectively, with 21 bases between them. CDR3 protein: CASSSPGELGFMNTEAFF. In DNA form, the CDR3 reads TGTGCCAGCAGTTCCCCGGGGGAGTTGGGATTTATGAACACTGAAGCTTTCTTT.

J is TRBJ2-1 and V is TRBV30; 14 positions match TRBD2. Germline V lookup: CDR1 GTSNPN, CDR2 SVGIG (reference sequence). The V gene end was trimmed by 3 bases and the J gene end by 9 bases; junction bases not matched to a gene: 1. The length of the CDR3 is 13 residues. CDR3 bases: TGTGCCTGGAGCGGACTAGCGGGGGGTGAGCAGTTCTTC. It translates to CAWSGLAGGEQFF.

The CDR3 region is CASSIPGTGELFF. In DNA form, the CDR3 reads TGTGCCAGCAGCATCCCCGGGACCGGGGAGCTGTTTTTT. The V gene is TRBV5-4, the J gene TRBJ2-2; D gene unclear. V was shortened by 4 bases and J by 5 bases, with 9 bases between the two germline ends. From germline, CDR1 is SGHNT and CDR2 YYREEE (reference sequence). The CDR3 is 13 amino acids.

CDR3 in DNA: TGCGCCAGCAGCCCGGGACAGGTTGCCTACGAGCAGTACTTC. Protein: CASSPGQVAYEQYF. The V gene is TRBV5-1, the J gene TRBJ2-7, with TRBD1 matching 8 bases. Trimming took 4 bases from V and 2 from J; bases not matched to a gene: 5. The germline CDR1 and CDR2 sequences are SGHRS and YFSETQ. The CDR3 runs to 14 residues.

CDR3 sequence reads: CASSSPGVAEKLFF. CDR3 DNA sequence: TGTGCCAGCAGTTCCCCAGGGGTAGCAGAAAAACTGTTTTTT. The chain recombines TRBV6-5 with TRBJ1-4; perhaps TRBD1 as D (6 bases). Trimming took 4 bases from V and 8 from J, leaving 14 bases between them. The CDR3 contains 14 residues. Germline loops: CDR1 MNHEY, CDR2 SVGAGI.

This sequence joins TRBV21-1 and TRBJ2-7; the table assigns TRBD2, which was not confirmed against the DNA. TRBV21-1 is listed as a pseudogene. This CDR3 is 15 amino acids long. The CDR3 is CASSPGPAGVYEQYF. The CDR3 bases are TGTGCCAGCAGCCCCGGGCCAGCGGGAGTATACGAGCAGTACTTC.

V usage is TRBV7-9 and J usage is TRBJ2-7; TRBD2 might be the D (6 bases). Germline lookup yields CDR1 SEHNR and CDR2 FQNEAQ (reference sequence). This CDR3 has 12 residues. The CDR3 DNA sequence: TGTTCCATACCGGGACTTCCCTACGAGCAGTACTTC. Translated: CSIPGLPYEQYF.

This clone was seen only a few times. The J gene is TRBJ2-3, the V gene TRBV19, with 10 bases matching TRBD2. The CDR3 covers 20 residues. CDR1 and CDR2 (germline): LNHDA, SQIVND (reference sequence). With 5 bases clipped from V and 0 bases from J, the junction kept 17 bases outside the gene matches. In DNA, the CDR3 is TGTGCCAGTAGTTTACGTCCCGGGACTAGCGCCCCTACTAGCACAGATACGCAGTATTTT. Protein: CASSLRPGTSAPTSTDTQYF.

The V call is TRBV11-2, the J call TRBJ2-1; possibly TRBD1 for D (5 bases). Germline V CDR1 and CDR2: SGHAT, FQNNGV. This CDR3 has 13 amino acids. The ends were cut back, 3 bases at V and 5 bases at J, with 8 bases in the middle. CDR3 sequence (DNA): TGTGCCAGCAGCTTGGGGCCCGACAATGAGCAGTTCTTC. Encoded protein: CASSLGPDNEQFF.

Notes on this clone: An end of the junction does not agree with germline; a read error may underlie this. V gene TRBV7-9 combines with J gene TRBJ2-1; 9 bases map to TRBD1. The CDR3 is made up of 15 amino acids. The germline V gene encodes CDR1 SEHNR and CDR2 FQNEAQ (reference sequence). The CDR3: CSSSAYRGLGNEQFF. The CDR3 coding sequence is TGTTCCAGCAGCGCATACAGGGGGCTAGGCAATGAGCAGTTCTTC.

This chain uses TRBV6-4 with TRBJ2-1; D perhaps matches TRBD1 (6 bases). Germline V lookup: CDR1 MRHNA, CDR2 SNTAGT. Trimming cost V 4 bases and J 5 bases, with 18 bases left between them. The CDR3 totals 16 residues. The CDR3 DNA is TGTGCCAGCAGTGCTGAAGGACAGTCCCGGAACAATGAGCAGTTCTTC. Amino acids: CASSAEGQSRNNEQFF.

This chain connects TRBV6-6 to TRBJ2-3, with D possibly matching TRBD2 (6 bases). Germline V gene lookup returns CDR1 MNHNY and CDR2 SVGAGI (reference sequence). V was shortened by 6 bases and J by 4 bases, with 20 bases between the two germline ends. The CDR3 has 16 residues. The CDR3: CASRETYLGGADTQYF. CDR3 bases: TGTGCCAGCAGAGAAACCTATCTGGGGGGAGCAGATACGCAGTATTTT.

The chain couples TRBV28 to TRBJ2-3; a weak D match, TRBD2 (6 bases). V lost 5 bases, J lost 2 bases, and 11 bases lay in between. CDR3 length: 14 amino acids. The germline gives CDR1 MDHEN, CDR2 SYDVKM. CDR3 DNA sequence: TGTGCCAGCAGTCCGGGACTTAACACAGATACGCAGTATTTT. This sequence encodes CASSPGLNTDTQYF. Using reference TRBV28 and TRBJ2-3 for the parts outside the CDR3, the full variable domain is DVKVTQSSRYLVKRTGEKVFLECVQDMDHENMFWYRQDPGLGLRLIYFSYDVKMKEKGDIPEGYSVSREKKERFSLILESASTNQTSMYLCASSPGLNTDTQYFGPGTRLTVL.

The V gene is TRBV6-6, the J gene TRBJ2-5, with 10 bases aligning to TRBD2. This CDR3 is built from 15 residues. J gave up 5 bases and V 2 bases, and 5 bases lay outside the gene matches. Germline V lookup: CDR1 MNHNY, CDR2 SVGAGI (reference sequence). The CDR3 coding sequence is TGTGCCAGCAGTTACCTCAGCGGGGGGGCCGAGACCCAGTACTTC. This codes for CASSYLSGGAETQYF.

This sequence joins TRBV5-1 and TRBJ2-5; TRBD2 matches at 16 bases. With 4 bases clipped from V and 5 bases from J, the junction kept 11 bases outside the gene matches. CDR1 SGHRS and CDR2 YFSETQ come from the germline V gene. This CDR3 has 18 amino acids. The CDR3 DNA is TGCGCCAGCAGCGCCGGGACTAGCGGGGGGGCTTCTGGGGAGACCCAGTACTTC. Amino acid sequence: CASSAGTSGGASGETQYF.

This chain uses TRBV4-1 with TRBJ1-4; TRBD1 matches 7 bases. The ends lost 0 bases at V and 4 bases at J; junction bases unmatched: 2. This CDR3 is 15 amino acids long. Germline CDR1 is MGHRA and CDR2 is YSYEKL. CDR3 sequence (DNA): TGCGCCAGCAGCCAAGAGGGGACAGTTAATGAAAAACTGTTTTTT. This codes for CASSQEGTVNEKLFF.

This rearrangement joins TRBV30 to TRBJ1-1; 8 bases match TRBD1. V gave up 4 bases and J gave up 5 bases; unmatched junction bases: 6. CDR1 and CDR2 (germline): GTSNPN, SVGIG (reference sequence). This CDR3 is built from 13 residues. As DNA, the CDR3 is TGTGCCTGGAACCGGGACAGGCGGACTGAAGCTTTCTTT. It translates to CAWNRDRRTEAFF.

The chain couples TRBV30 to TRBJ2-7, with D possibly matching TRBD1 (6 bases). The CDR3 extends over 12 amino acids. Germline values: CDR1 GTSNPN, CDR2 SVGIG (reference sequence). V dropped 3 bases and J dropped 1 base, with 7 bases sitting between them. CDR3 bases: TGTGCCTGGAGAGGGGGATCCTACGAGCAGTACTTC. Protein sequence: CAWRGGSYEQYF.

V is TRBV27 and J is TRBJ2-7; 9 bases line up with TRBD1. The CDR3 spans 14 residues. Germline V gene lookup returns CDR1 MNHEY and CDR2 SMNVEV (reference sequence). V trimming: 5 bases; J trimming: 7 bases; junction bases outside the gene matches: 9. DNA of the CDR3: TGTGCCAGCAGTCCCGGGACAGGGTATGGGGAGCAGTACTTC. Encoded protein: CASSPGTGYGEQYF.

V gene TRBV27 combines with J gene TRBJ1-2; D is uncertain. Trimming pared 7 bases from V and 3 bases from J, leaving 18 bases between. Germline CDR1 reads MNHEY; CDR2 reads SMNVEV (reference sequence). The CDR3 covers 15 residues. The CDR3 nucleotides read TGTGCCAGCACCGGGAACACAGCCAACGACTATGGCTACACCTTC. It is translated as CASTGNTANDYGYTF.

V is TRBV6-6 and J is TRBJ2-5; possibly TRBD1 for D (6 bases). The CDR3 is made up of 14 amino acids. Germline values: CDR1 MNHNY, CDR2 SVGAGI (reference sequence). Trimming took off 3 bases at V and 5 bases at J, with 13 bases between the two ends. CDR3 coding DNA: TGTGCCAGCAGTTATCAGGGGCTGCAGGAGACCCAGTACTTC. Translating gives CASSYQGLQETQYF.

This chain links TRBV28 with TRBJ2-7; the match to TRBD2 covers 12 bases. V lost 5 bases, J lost 4 bases, and 6 bases stayed unmatched. The germline gives CDR1 MDHEN, CDR2 SYDVKM. The CDR3 extends over 15 amino acids. The CDR3 coding sequence is TGTGCCAGCAGTGCTAGCGGGAGGGCCCGTTACGAGCAGTACTTC. As protein: CASSASGRARYEQYF.

This clone was seen a single time. CDR3 loop: CASSSLGAGDALEQYF. Written as DNA, the CDR3 is TGTGCCAGCAGTTCCCTAGGGGCGGGAGACGCCCTTGAGCAGTACTTC. V and J are TRBV28 and TRBJ2-7, with 7 nucleotides matching TRBD2. Germline CDR1 and CDR2: MDHEN and SYDVKM. The CDR3 runs 16 residues. J lost 7 bases, V lost 4 bases, and 16 bases had no gene match.

This chain uses TRBV18 with TRBJ1-5, with 9 bases fitting TRBD1. CDR1 and CDR2 from the germline V gene are KGHSH and LQKENI. This CDR3 contains 16 residues. With V trimmed by 1 base and J by 5 bases, 6 bases remained unmatched. CDR3 coding DNA: TGTGCCAGCTCACCACGGGTGGGACAGGGTGATCAGCCCCAGCATTTT. It codes for CASSPRVGQGDQPQHF.

The chain has TRBV28 and TRBJ1-1; unclear D gene. CDR3 size: 12 residues. In germline, CDR1 is MDHEN, CDR2 SYDVKM. V lost 1 base to trimming and J lost 3 bases, with 3 bases between them. This CDR3 reads CASSLFDTEAFF. For the CDR3, the DNA is TGTGCCAGCAGTTTATTCGACACTGAAGCTTTCTTT. Drawing the rest from reference TRBV28 and TRBJ1-1, the complete variable domain is DVKVTQSSRYLVKRTGEKVFLECVQDMDHENMFWYRQDPGLGLRLIYFSYDVKMKEKGDIPEGYSVSREKKERFSLILESASTNQTSMYLCASSLFDTEAFFGQGTRLTVV.

V and J are TRBV5-6 and TRBJ1-2, with 10 bases aligning to TRBD1. Germline V lookup: CDR1 SGHDT, CDR2 YYEEEE. This CDR3 is built from 15 residues. V was clipped by 4 bases and J by 4 bases; unmatched bases: 7. The CDR3 region is CASSGRDRGTYGYTF. The CDR3 nucleotides are TGTGCCAGCAGCGGCCGGGACAGGGGAACCTATGGCTACACCTTC. Together with reference TRBV5-6 and TRBJ1-2, the CDR3 gives the full variable domain: DAGVTQSPTHLIKTRGQQVTLRCSPKSGHDTVSWYQQALGQGPQFIFQYYEEEERQRGNFPDRFSGHQFPNYSSELNVNALLLGDSALYLCASSGRDRGTYGYTFGSGTRLTVV.

The V and J genes are TRBV6-1 and TRBJ1-1; 10 bases are shared with TRBD1. Looked up from germline, CDR1 is MNHNS and CDR2 is SASEGT. This CDR3 contains 15 residues. J gave up 4 bases and V 3 bases, and 5 bases lay outside the gene matches. CDR3 sequence: CASSEGQGLGTEAFF. CDR3 nucleotide sequence: TGTGCCAGCAGTGAGGGACAGGGGTTGGGCACTGAAGCTTTCTTT.

This chain joins TRBV29-1 and TRBJ2-1; D is possibly TRBD1 (6 bases). This CDR3 is built from 14 residues. Germline V gives CDR1 SQVTM, CDR2 ANQGSEA. Deletions cut 0 bases from V and 9 bases from J, with 15 bases between. CDR3 sequence: CSVEDEWRGGEQFF. CDR3 in DNA: TGCAGCGTTGAAGATGAATGGCGAGGGGGTGAGCAGTTCTTC.